This record looks at one T cell receptor (beta chain) sequence and its context. The target of this receptor is not known. Base qualities are not provided; no much larger clone lies one nucleotide away. Separate from the approximately 700-subject first cohort, the validation cohort of 120 subjects was the group to which the donors belonged. Including the terminal cysteine and valine, the CDR3 comprises 15 residues. The retained sequence is limited to the CDR3, 45 bases, with the frame set at the first base. Taken from the germline V gene, the CDR1 and CDR2 loops are MNHEY and SVGAGI. Deletion took 7 bases off V and 3 bases off J, with a span of 19 bases between the germline ends. The source of the sample is a study of cytomegalovirus exposure and HLA in healthy donors (dated by TCRdb to 2016 to 2017). Study-wide context: The 500 to 700 repertoires of the first cohort and the 110 or so validation repertoires were produced on the same platform, according to a later analysis. A separate validation cohort of approximately 130 different subjects was used in addition to the approximately 700-subject first cohort. The aim of the study was to test whether cataloging public T cell receptors could identify signatures of past pathogen exposure. To predict cytomegalovirus infection status, the study brought together high-throughput TCR immunosequencing, statistical association of individual TCRs with disease status, and machine learning. General study outcomes and caveats: The validation cohort had no HLA typing available for a later analysis, so co-occurrence within that cohort was assessed over all 120 or so repertoires. The authors suggested that the approach could potentially be generalized to other disease states and immunological phenotypes. Of the cluster scores, about 94% were above 0 in a later analysis, which found that TCRs clustered in the first cohort also tended to co-occur in the 120 validation repertoires. The study listed approximately 160 TCR beta chains as associated with cytomegalovirus. Across donors, most TCR sequences were observed very rarely, whereas some public TCRs were present in many individuals. The classifier was reported to diagnose cytomegalovirus status with high specificity and sensitivity in both the original and validation cohorts. Three of the identified cytomegalovirus-associated TCR beta chains were confirmed in vitro to be specific for cytomegalovirus antigens.

Receptor libraries were prepared by the immunoSEQ multiplex PCR assay. Processing in the source paper ran as follows. A statistical classification framework was developed to diagnose cytomegalovirus status using the catalog of TCR beta chain sequences. TCRdb provides this immuneACCESS table in a form limited to in-frame rearrangements. Some clones are lacking; in checked studies, under half of them reflect an unresolved V gene, and why the rest are absent is not known. The V and J calls and the clone size are those of that table, but D and trimming were determined from the DNA. This sample comprises about 110,000 clones, less than 90% of them detected only once. Less than 2% of the sample rests with the top ten.

What was sequenced was PBMCs. The source of this sequence is a woman aged 18-29 years in good health and CMV-seropositive. The chain is assembled from TRBV6-5 and TRBJ2-7, with the D gene call left open. The CDR3 protein sequence reads: CASTLARQVGYEQYV. The DNA sequence reads TGTGCCAGCACTCTCGCCCGGCAGGTGGGCTACGAGCAGTACGTC.